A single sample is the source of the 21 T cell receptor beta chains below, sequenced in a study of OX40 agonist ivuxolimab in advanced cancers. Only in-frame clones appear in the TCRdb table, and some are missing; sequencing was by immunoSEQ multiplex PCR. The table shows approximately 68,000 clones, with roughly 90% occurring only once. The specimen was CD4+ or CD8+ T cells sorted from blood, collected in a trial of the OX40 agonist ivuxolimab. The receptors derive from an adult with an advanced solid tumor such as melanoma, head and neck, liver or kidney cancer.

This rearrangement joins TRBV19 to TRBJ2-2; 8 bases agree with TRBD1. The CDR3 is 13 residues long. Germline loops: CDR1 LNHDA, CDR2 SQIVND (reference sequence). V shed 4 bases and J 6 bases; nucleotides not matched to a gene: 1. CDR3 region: CASSRQGPGELFF. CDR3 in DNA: TGTGCCAGTAGTAGACAGGGGCCCGGGGAGCTGTTTTTT.

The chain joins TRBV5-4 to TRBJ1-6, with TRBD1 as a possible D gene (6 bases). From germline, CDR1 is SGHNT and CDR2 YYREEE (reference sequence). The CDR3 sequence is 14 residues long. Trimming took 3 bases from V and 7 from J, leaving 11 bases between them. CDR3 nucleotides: TGTGCCAGCAGCTCCGGGACAACAAATTCACCCCTCCACTTT. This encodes CASSSGTTNSPLHF.

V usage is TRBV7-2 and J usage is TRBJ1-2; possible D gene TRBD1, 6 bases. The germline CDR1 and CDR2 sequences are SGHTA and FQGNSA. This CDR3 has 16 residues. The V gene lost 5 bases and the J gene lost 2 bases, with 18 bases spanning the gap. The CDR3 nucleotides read TGTGCCAGCAGCGTCCACGCGGGGGGGCTGAACTATGGCTACACCTTC. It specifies CASSVHAGGLNYGYTF.

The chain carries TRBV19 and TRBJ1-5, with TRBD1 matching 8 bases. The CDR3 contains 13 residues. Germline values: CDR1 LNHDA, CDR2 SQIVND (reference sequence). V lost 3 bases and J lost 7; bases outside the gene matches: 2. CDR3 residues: CASSMDRDQPQHF. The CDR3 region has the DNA TGTGCCAGTAGTATGGACAGGGACCAGCCCCAGCATTTT.

CDR3 bases: TGTGCCAGTAGGAAGACTAGCGGGAGGGCGGGTGAGCAGTTCTTC. Protein product: CASRKTSGRAGEQFF. J is TRBJ2-1 and V is TRBV19; 14 bases are a match to TRBD2. This CDR3 spans 15 amino acids. CDR1 is LNHDA, CDR2 SQIVND, per germline (reference sequence). The trim removed 6 bases at V and 9 bases at J, leaving 7 bases unmatched.

CDR3 bases: TGTGCCAGCAGCGTAGGGGTGGGGACAGGGGCTCCCTCTGGAAACACCATATATTTT. Encoded protein: CASSVGVGTGAPSGNTIYF. The gene calls are TRBV9 and TRBJ1-3; 10 positions agree with TRBD1. CDR3 length equals 19 residues. CDR1 and CDR2 from the germline V gene are SGDLS and YYNGEE. Trimming at V came to 0 bases and at J to 0 bases, leaving 9 bases not matched to a gene.

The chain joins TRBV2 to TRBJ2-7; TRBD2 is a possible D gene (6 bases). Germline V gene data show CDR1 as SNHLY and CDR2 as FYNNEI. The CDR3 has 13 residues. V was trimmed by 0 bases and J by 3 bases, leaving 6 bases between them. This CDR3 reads CASSEARGYEQYF. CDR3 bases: TGTGCCAGCAGTGAAGCGCGGGGCTACGAGCAGTACTTC.

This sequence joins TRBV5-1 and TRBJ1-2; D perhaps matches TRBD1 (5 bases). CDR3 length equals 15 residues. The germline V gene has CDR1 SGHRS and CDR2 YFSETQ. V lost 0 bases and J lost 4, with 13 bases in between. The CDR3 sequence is CASSLGRDSSYGYTF. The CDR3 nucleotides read TGCGCCAGCAGCTTGGGTCGAGACAGCTCCTATGGCTACACCTTC.

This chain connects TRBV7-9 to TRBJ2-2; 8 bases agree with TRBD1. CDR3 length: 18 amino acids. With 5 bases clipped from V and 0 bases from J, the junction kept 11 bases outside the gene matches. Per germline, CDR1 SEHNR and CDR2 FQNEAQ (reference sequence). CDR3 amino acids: CASSRPGQEKTNTGELFF. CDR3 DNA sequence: TGTGCCAGCAGCCGTCCGGGACAGGAGAAGACGAACACCGGGGAGCTGTTTTTT.

The DNA of the CDR3 is TGTGCCAGCCAAGACAGTTCTCACTACGAGCAGTACTTC. Encoded protein: CASQDSSHYEQYF. The chain couples TRBV27 to TRBJ2-7, with D possibly matching TRBD1 (5 bases). The germline V gene encodes CDR1 MNHEY and CDR2 SMNVEV (reference sequence). The CDR3 sequence is 13 residues long. V was clipped by 8 bases and J by 3 bases, with 14 bases between them.

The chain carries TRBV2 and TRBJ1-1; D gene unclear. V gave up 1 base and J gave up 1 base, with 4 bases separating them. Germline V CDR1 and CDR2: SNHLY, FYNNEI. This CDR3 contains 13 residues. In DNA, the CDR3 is TGTGCCAGCAGTGAAGAGGAGAACACTGAAGCTTTCTTT. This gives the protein CASSEEENTEAFF.

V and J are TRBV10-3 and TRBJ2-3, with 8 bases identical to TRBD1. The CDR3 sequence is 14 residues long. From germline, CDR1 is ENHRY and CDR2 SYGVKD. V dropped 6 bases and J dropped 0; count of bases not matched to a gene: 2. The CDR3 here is CAISQGASTDTQYF. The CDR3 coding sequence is TGTGCCATCAGCCAGGGGGCCAGCACAGATACGCAGTATTTT.

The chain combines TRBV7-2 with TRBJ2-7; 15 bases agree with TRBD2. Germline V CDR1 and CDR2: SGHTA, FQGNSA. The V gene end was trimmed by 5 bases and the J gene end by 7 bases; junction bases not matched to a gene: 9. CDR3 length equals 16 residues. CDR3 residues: CASSPPGLAGGGEQYF. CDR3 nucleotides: TGTGCCAGCAGCCCACCAGGACTAGCGGGAGGGGGGGAGCAGTACTTC.

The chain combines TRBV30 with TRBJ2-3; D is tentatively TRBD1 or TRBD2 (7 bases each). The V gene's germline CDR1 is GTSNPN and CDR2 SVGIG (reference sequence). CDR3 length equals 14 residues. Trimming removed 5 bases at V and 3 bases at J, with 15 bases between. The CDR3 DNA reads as TGTGCCTGGGGGGAGGGGGCAGGGACAGATACGCAGTATTTT. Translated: CAWGEGAGTDTQYF.

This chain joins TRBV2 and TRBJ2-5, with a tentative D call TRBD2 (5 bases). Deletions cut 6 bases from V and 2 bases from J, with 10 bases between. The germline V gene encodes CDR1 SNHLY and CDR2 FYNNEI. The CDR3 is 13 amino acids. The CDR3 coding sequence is TGTGCCAGCAGCCTGGACTGGCAAGAGACCCAGTACTTC. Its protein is CASSLDWQETQYF.

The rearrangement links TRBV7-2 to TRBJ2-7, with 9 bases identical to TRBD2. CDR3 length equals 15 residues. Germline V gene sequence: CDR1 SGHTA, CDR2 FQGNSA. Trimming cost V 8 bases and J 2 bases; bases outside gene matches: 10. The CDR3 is CASGSRLAGTYEQYF. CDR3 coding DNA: TGTGCCAGCGGCTCCCGGCTAGCGGGAACCTACGAGCAGTACTTC.

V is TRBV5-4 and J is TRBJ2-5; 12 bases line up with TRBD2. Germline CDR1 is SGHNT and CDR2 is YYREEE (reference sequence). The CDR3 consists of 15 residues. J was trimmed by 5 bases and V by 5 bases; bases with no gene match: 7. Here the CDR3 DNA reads TGTGCCAGCAGAACTGCCGGGACTAGCGGGGAGACCCAGTACTTC. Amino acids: CASRTAGTSGETQYF.

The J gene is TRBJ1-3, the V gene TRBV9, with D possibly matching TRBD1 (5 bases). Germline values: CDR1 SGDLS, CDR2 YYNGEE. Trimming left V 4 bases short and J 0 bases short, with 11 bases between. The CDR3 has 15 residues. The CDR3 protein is CASSPRGVSGNTIYF. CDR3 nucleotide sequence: TGTGCCAGCAGCCCCAGAGGGGTCTCTGGAAACACCATATATTTT.

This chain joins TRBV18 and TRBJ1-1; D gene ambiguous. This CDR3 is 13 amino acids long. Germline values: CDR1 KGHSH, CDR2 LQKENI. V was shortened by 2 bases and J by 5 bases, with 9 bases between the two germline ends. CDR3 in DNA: TGTGCCAGCTCACCAATAGGAGAGACTGAAGCTTTCTTT. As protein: CASSPIGETEAFF.

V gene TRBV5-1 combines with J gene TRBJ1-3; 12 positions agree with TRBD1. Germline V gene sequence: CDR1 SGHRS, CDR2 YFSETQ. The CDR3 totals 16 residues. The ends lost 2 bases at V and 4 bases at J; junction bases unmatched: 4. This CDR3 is CASSLGDRGQGNTIYF. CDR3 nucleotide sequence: TGCGCCAGCAGCTTAGGGGACAGGGGGCAAGGAAACACCATATATTTT.

Written as DNA, the CDR3 is TGTGCCAGCAGTTACTTACAGAAGAACACTGAAGCTTTCTTT. Translated: CASSYLQKNTEAFF. The rearrangement uses TRBV6-5 and TRBJ1-1; the D is unclear. CDR1 is MNHEY, CDR2 SVGAGI, per germline. V was shortened by 1 base and J by 1 base, with 7 bases between the two germline ends. There are 14 residues in the CDR3.